This T cell receptor beta chain is drawn from a study of cytomegalovirus exposure and HLA in healthy donors. Study observations and caveats: Presence/absence analyses supposed approximately even sequencing depth among donors. An Asian-associated ancestry cluster reportedly showed fewer N-insertions than the roughly 700-donor mean in a later analysis.

The PCR employed 60 Vbeta primers together with 13 Jbeta primers. TCRdb keeps only in-frame clones here, not all; method: immunoSEQ multiplex PCR. The sample table sets out approximately 150,000 clones. Concerning this clone itself: Its antigen is unidentified.

This receptor was obtained from a woman between 18 and 30 years old in good health and CMV-seronegative. Material for sequencing was PBMCs.

CDR3 nucleotide sequence: TGTGCCATGCGGGACTCACGAGGGACCGGGGAGCTGTTTTTT. Its protein is CAMRDSRGTGELFF. The J gene is TRBJ2-2, the V gene TRBV19; the D gene is possibly TRBD2 (6 bases). Deletions cut 10 bases from V and 5 bases from J, with 17 bases between. The CDR3 loop spans 14 amino acids. Germline CDR1 and CDR2: LNHDA and SQIVND (reference sequence). Based on the CDR3 plus reference TRBV19 and TRBJ2-2, the full variable domain is DGGITQSPKYLFRKEGQNVTLSCEQNLNHDAMYWYRQDPGQGLRLIYYSQIVNDFQKGDIAEGYSVSREKKESFPLTVTSAQKNPTAFYLCAMRDSRGTGELFFGEGSRLTVL.